This TCR beta chain was captured in a study of T-cell reconstitution after alpha-beta-depleted transplantation in children (dated by TCRdb to the mid-2010s). The study in broad terms: The study quantitatively tracked T-cell immune reconstitution after TCRalphabeta/CD19-depleted allogeneic hematopoietic cell transplantation in children using TCR repertoire profiling.

The method behind the library was PCR. TCRdb shows the sequencer as Illumina HiSeq 2500. To normalize quantification of the TCRbeta repertoire, the TCR libraries were built with molecular barcoding that relied on unique molecular identifiers. TCRdb cleaned the public reads at Q25 with fastp, built clones with MiXCR and kept in-frame beta chains. Rows with a matching CDR3 protein are joined into one entry that keeps the most common DNA and genes. Across this sample there are about 230,000 distinct CDR3 sequences, with under 9.5% seen only once. Over 5.5% of the sample rests with the top ten. This clonotype has at least ten counts. Its recognized antigen is unknown. Per-nucleotide qualities are absent, and no much larger clonotype sits a single base away. Trimming takes 7 bases from V and 3 bases from J, and the germline ends sit 9 bases apart. CDR1 is given as SNHLY and CDR2 as FYNNEI, both from the germline V gene. Measured from the cysteine to the phenylalanine, the CDR3 is 12 residues long. Of all the DNA, just the CDR3 is kept, 36 bases in frame from base 1.

This sample comprised PBMCs from the stem cell graft donor, obtained from the stem cell graft. The clonotype originates from a human donor who donated a stem cell graft to a child with acute lymphoblastic leukemia. The V and J genes are TRBV2 and TRBJ2-5; the D gene cannot be resolved beyond TRBD1 or TRBD2, each matching 5 bases. The CDR3 region has the sequence CASNWGKETQYF. The DNA reads as follows: TGTGCCAGCAATTGGGGGAAAGAGACCCAGTACTTC.